This passage covers 15 T cell receptor beta chains from one sample sequenced in a study of cytomegalovirus exposure and HLA in healthy donors. Libraries were prepared by immunoSEQ multiplex PCR; TCRdb keeps only in-frame clonotypes and omits some of them. The profile shows roughly 60,000 clones, just under 95% of them singletons. The sequencing sample was made of PBMCs. These receptors were taken from a man between 18 and 29 years old in good health and CMV-seronegative.

The genes are TRBV27 and TRBJ2-1; perhaps TRBD1 as D (6 bases). Germline V lookup: CDR1 MNHEY, CDR2 SMNVEV (reference sequence). Trimming pared 3 bases from V and 4 bases from J, leaving 7 bases between. The CDR3 spans 13 residues. The CDR3 sequence: CASSFDRYNEQFF. In DNA form, the CDR3 reads TGTGCCAGCAGTTTCGACAGGTACAATGAGCAGTTCTTC.

This chain connects TRBV7-2 to TRBJ2-5; 10 positions agree with TRBD1. Per germline, CDR1 SGHTA and CDR2 FQGNSA. V was pared by 1 base and J by 5 bases, with 1 base of the junction left unmatched. The CDR3 totals 14 residues. As DNA, the CDR3 is TGTGCCAGCAGCTTAGGGACAGGGGGGGAGACCCAGTACTTC. Translated: CASSLGTGGETQYF.

The chain joins TRBV19 to TRBJ2-3; D is undetermined. V lost 4 bases to trimming and J lost 0 bases, with 8 bases between them. In germline, CDR1 is LNHDA, CDR2 SQIVND (reference sequence). CDR3 length equals 14 residues. The CDR3 sequence is CASSTGISTDTQYF. The CDR3 DNA reads TGTGCCAGTAGTACAGGAATTAGCACAGATACGCAGTATTTT. Using reference TRBV19 and TRBJ2-3 for the parts outside the CDR3, the full variable domain is DGGITQSPKYLFRKEGQNVTLSCEQNLNHDAMYWYRQDPGQGLRLIYYSQIVNDFQKGDIAEGYSVSREKKESFPLTVTSAQKNPTAFYLCASSTGISTDTQYFGPGTRLTVL.

This rearrangement joins TRBV27 to TRBJ2-4; TRBD1 aligns across 10 bases. J gave up 8 bases and V 5 bases, and 6 bases lay outside the gene matches. The CDR3 covers 14 residues. Germline V lookup: CDR1 MNHEY, CDR2 SMNVEV (reference sequence). The CDR3 sequence is CASSHGTGVDIQYF. CDR3 DNA sequence: TGTGCCAGCAGTCACGGGACAGGGGTGGACATTCAGTACTTC.

This rearrangement joins TRBV9 to TRBJ1-1, with 9 bases that match TRBD1. Germline V CDR1 and CDR2: SGDLS, YYNGEE. The CDR3 is 15 residues long. With 4 bases clipped from V and 1 base from J, the junction kept 5 bases outside the gene matches. The CDR3 bases are TGTGCCAGCAGCCGAATGGGACAGGGGAACACTGAAGCTTTCTTT. Protein product: CASSRMGQGNTEAFF.

The genes are TRBV12-5 and TRBJ2-6, with D perhaps TRBD1 (5 bases). Trimming took 5 bases from V and 0 from J, leaving 8 bases between them. In germline, CDR1 is LGHNT, CDR2 FRNRAP. CDR3 size: 15 residues. CDR3 in amino acids: CASGPDSSGANVLTF. CDR3 DNA sequence: TGTGCTAGTGGTCCTGACAGCTCTGGGGCCAACGTCCTGACTTTC.

This sequence joins TRBV11-3 and TRBJ2-5; TRBD1 agrees at 9 bases. This CDR3 has 15 residues. Germline trimming cut 5 bases from V and 5 bases from J; bases unmatched to any gene: 9. The V gene's germline CDR1 is SGHNT and CDR2 YENEEA. The CDR3 nucleotides are TGTGCCAGCAGCCTCTCTACAGGGGGCGGCGAGACCCAGTACTTC. Encoded protein: CASSLSTGGGETQYF. The full variable domain, in which reference TRBV11-3 and TRBJ2-5 provide the parts outside the CDR3, is EAGVVQSPRYKIIEKKQPVAFWCNPISGHNTLYWYLQNLGQGPELLIRYENEEAVDDSQLPKDRFSAERLKGVDSTLKIQPAELGDSAVYLCASSLSTGGGETQYFGPGTRLLVL.

The genes are TRBV5-7 and TRBJ2-7; 10 bases are a match to TRBD2. TRBV5-7 is reported as an ORF; its role is uncertain. V dropped 10 bases and J dropped 4; count of bases not matched to a gene: 14. This CDR3 spans 15 amino acids. CDR3 sequence reads: CAAPGSGRALYEQYF. The CDR3 bases are TGTGCCGCGCCAGGGAGCGGGAGGGCACTATACGAGCAGTACTTC.

In DNA form, the CDR3 reads TGTGCCAGGGGGTCAGCGGGAGCTACATTAAACATTCAGTACTTC. This translates into CARGSAGATLNIQYF. The chain is built from TRBV6-4 and TRBJ2-4, with 8 bases lining up with TRBD2. Unmatched junction bases numbered 13, after V lost 9 bases and J lost 6 bases. Germline lookup yields CDR1 MRHNA and CDR2 SNTAGT. The CDR3 has 15 amino acids.

The J gene is TRBJ2-1, the V gene TRBV4-3, with 8 nucleotides matching TRBD2. V lost 4 bases and J lost 8; bases outside the gene matches: 7. Germline values: CDR1 LGHNA, CDR2 YSLEER. This CDR3 has 14 residues. CDR3 sequence: CASSPTSGTYEQFF. DNA for the CDR3: TGCGCCAGCAGCCCTACTAGCGGCACCTATGAGCAGTTCTTC.

The J gene is TRBJ2-3, the V gene TRBV5-8, with 12 bases lining up with TRBD1. Germline CDR1 is SGHTS and CDR2 is YDEGEE. The V gene end was trimmed by 3 bases and the J gene end by 5 bases; junction bases not matched to a gene: 1. The CDR3 contains 14 residues. CDR3 sequence reads: CASSWDRGRDTQYF. CDR3 DNA sequence: TGTGCCAGCAGCTGGGACAGGGGGCGAGATACGCAGTATTTT.

This chain links TRBV6-6 with TRBJ2-7; D possibly corresponds to TRBD2 (5 bases). CDR3 length equals 14 residues. The germline CDR1 and CDR2 sequences are MNHNY and SVGAGI (reference sequence). Trimming removed 9 bases from V and 2 bases from J, with 17 bases in between. CDR3 region: CASRHRSGTYEQYF. The DNA of the CDR3 is TGTGCCAGTAGGCACCGCAGCGGTACCTACGAGCAGTACTTC.

The chain uses TRBV13 and TRBJ2-3, with 8 bases fitting TRBD2. The germline V gene has CDR1 PRHDT and CDR2 FYEKMQ (reference sequence). This CDR3 contains 18 residues. V gave up 4 bases and J gave up 0 bases; unmatched junction bases: 12. Here the CDR3 DNA reads TGTGCCAGCAGCTCTCGGGGGGCGGGAGGAACAAGCACAGATACGCAGTATTTT. This codes for CASSSRGAGGTSTDTQYF.

J is TRBJ2-5 and V is TRBV5-4, with TRBD1 identical over 7 bases. With 0 bases clipped from V and 0 bases from J, the junction kept 2 bases outside the gene matches. This CDR3 is built from 15 residues. Germline V gives CDR1 SGHNT, CDR2 YYREEE (reference sequence). Written as DNA, the CDR3 is TGTGCCAGCAGCTTGGAAGGGACAGACCAAGAGACCCAGTACTTC. As protein: CASSLEGTDQETQYF.

This clone showed up just once. The V gene is TRBV29-1, the J gene TRBJ1-1; D might be TRBD1 (5 bases). Germline CDR1 is SQVTM and CDR2 is ANQGSEA. V shed 7 bases and J shed 0 bases, with 18 bases lying between them. The CDR3 has 15 residues. CDR3 DNA sequence: TGCAGCGCTCCCACAGGCGCTAACATGAACACTGAAGCTTTCTTT. Translated, it gives CSAPTGANMNTEAFF.